Listed below are T cell receptor beta chains from one sample, sequenced in a study of shared clonotypes between healthy human individuals. Assay: immunoSEQ multiplex PCR; the TCRdb copy retains only in-frame clones and omits some. The table shows a few million clones, with under 97% occurring only once. The material sequenced was naive CD4+ T cells sorted from blood. Every receptor here comes from a young man in good health. Each CDR3 is given with its conserved first and last residue. Fields, in order: V gene, J gene, D gene, clone size, CDR3 protein, CDR3 DNA. A D gene is named only where the DNA matches it firmly. Clone size is not always given. Where it is, it says once, few, many or a class for expanded clones.

TRBV28,TRBJ1-5,TRBD1,-,CASRRGTGGEGNQPQHF,TGTGCCAGCAGACGAGGGACAGGGGGAGAAGGCAATCAGCCCCAGCATTTT
TRBV27,TRBJ1-4,TRBD1,-,CATRQGRNEKLFF,TGTGCCACTAGACAGGGGCGGAATGAAAAACTGTTTTTT
TRBV11-2,TRBJ2-7,TRBD2,-,CASSLLAGGYEQYF,TGTGCCAGCAGCTTACTAGCGGGAGGTTACGAGCAGTACTTC
TRBV27,TRBJ1-1,-,once,CASSLLGVGVIDEAFF,TGTGCCAGCAGTTTATTAGGCGTAGGAGTTATCGATGAAGCTTTCTTT
TRBV7-9,TRBJ1-1,-,-,CASSPGTVAGSEAFF,TGTGCCAGCAGCCCCGGGACGGTAGCAGGCTCTGAAGCTTTCTTT
TRBV29-1,TRBJ1-2,-,-,CSVGGGDYGYTF,TGCAGCGTTGGAGGGGGTGACTATGGCTACACCTTC
TRBV6-1,TRBJ2-7,-,-,CASTRWGNEGYEQYF,TGTGCCAGCACTAGGTGGGGTAATGAGGGCTACGAGCAGTACTTC
TRBV5-1,TRBJ2-5,-,once,CASSLSRKETQYF,TGCGCCAGCAGCTTGTCCCGTAAAGAGACCCAGTACTTC
TRBV19,TRBJ2-1,TRBD2,-,CASSMWTSGTGSNEQFF,TGTGCCAGTAGTATGTGGACTAGCGGGACGGGGAGCAATGAGCAGTTCTTC
TRBV6-5,TRBJ2-3,TRBD2,-,CASRGTSGIDTQYF,TGTGCCAGCAGGGGGACTAGCGGGATTGATACGCAGTATTTT
TRBV18,TRBJ2-2,TRBD1,-,CASSPHVGQGASGELFF,TGTGCCAGCTCACCACATGTGGGACAGGGGGCCTCCGGGGAGCTGTTTTTT
TRBV7-9,TRBJ1-3,-,once,CASSEQGNTIYF,TGTGCCAGCAGCGAACAAGGAAACACCATATATTTT
TRBV9,TRBJ2-5,-,once,CASSVDPGVPGVGETQYF,TGTGCCAGCAGCGTTGATCCGGGAGTACCAGGGGTCGGGGAGACCCAGTACTTC
TRBV5-6,TRBJ1-1,-,-,CASSGDLLQGNTEAFF,TGTGCCAGCAGCGGCGATCTGTTACAGGGTAACACTGAAGCTTTCTTT
TRBV5-1,TRBJ2-7,TRBD1,once,CASSLPGQGVYEQYF,TGCGCCAGCAGCTTACCCGGACAGGGGGTCTACGAGCAGTACTTC
TRBV6-1,TRBJ1-2,TRBD1,-,CASRDGTAYYGYTF,TGTGCCAGCAGAGACGGGACAGCCTACTATGGCTACACCTTC
TRBV12-5,TRBJ2-1,-,-,CASGLVLGSDNEQFF,TGTGCTAGTGGTTTGGTATTGGGCTCGGACAATGAGCAGTTCTTC